The TCR beta chain under discussion was sequenced for a study of Ad26.COV2.S vaccination and SARS-CoV-2 variants. On the study more broadly: The Ad26.COV2.S arm of the COV1001 trial was where the donor was placed. By the intramuscular route, Ad26.COV2.S was given once, or twice 56 days apart. The study's findings and limits: People who got the vaccine had more spike-specific TCR breadth than people who got placebo.

TCRdb's table, derived via immunoSEQ multiplex PCR, lists solely in-frame clones and lacks some. The table has a few hundred thousand clones, approximately 90% seen once. V was shortened by 0 bases and J by 5 bases, with 14 bases between the two germline ends. The germline gives CDR1 SGHDT, CDR2 YYEEEE. The CDR3 spans 15 residues. Stated treatment: about 20 received Ad26.COV2.S at low or high dose, single or two shots; about 5 received placebo; per-sample allocation not given. Sampling was performed 63 days after the first vaccine or placebo injection. The sample holds one count of this clone. Antigen unknown.

The chain recombines TRBV5-6 with TRBJ1-1, with D possibly TRBD1 on 6 matching bases. This sequence originates from a person aged 18-60 years who received the Ad26.COV2.S COVID-19 vaccine or a placebo. The sample in question was peripheral blood, obtained in a trial of Ad26.COV2.S vaccine versus placebo. CDR3 coding DNA: TGTGCCAGCAGCTTGGCCGCCGGGGGCGGGACTGAAGCTTTCTTT. Amino acids: CASSLAAGGGTEAFF. Variable domain in full (rest from reference TRBV5-6 and TRBJ1-1): DAGVTQSPTHLIKTRGQQVTLRCSPKSGHDTVSWYQQALGQGPQFIFQYYEEEERQRGNFPDRFSGHQFPNYSSELNVNALLLGDSALYLCASSLAAGGGTEAFFGQGTRLTVV.